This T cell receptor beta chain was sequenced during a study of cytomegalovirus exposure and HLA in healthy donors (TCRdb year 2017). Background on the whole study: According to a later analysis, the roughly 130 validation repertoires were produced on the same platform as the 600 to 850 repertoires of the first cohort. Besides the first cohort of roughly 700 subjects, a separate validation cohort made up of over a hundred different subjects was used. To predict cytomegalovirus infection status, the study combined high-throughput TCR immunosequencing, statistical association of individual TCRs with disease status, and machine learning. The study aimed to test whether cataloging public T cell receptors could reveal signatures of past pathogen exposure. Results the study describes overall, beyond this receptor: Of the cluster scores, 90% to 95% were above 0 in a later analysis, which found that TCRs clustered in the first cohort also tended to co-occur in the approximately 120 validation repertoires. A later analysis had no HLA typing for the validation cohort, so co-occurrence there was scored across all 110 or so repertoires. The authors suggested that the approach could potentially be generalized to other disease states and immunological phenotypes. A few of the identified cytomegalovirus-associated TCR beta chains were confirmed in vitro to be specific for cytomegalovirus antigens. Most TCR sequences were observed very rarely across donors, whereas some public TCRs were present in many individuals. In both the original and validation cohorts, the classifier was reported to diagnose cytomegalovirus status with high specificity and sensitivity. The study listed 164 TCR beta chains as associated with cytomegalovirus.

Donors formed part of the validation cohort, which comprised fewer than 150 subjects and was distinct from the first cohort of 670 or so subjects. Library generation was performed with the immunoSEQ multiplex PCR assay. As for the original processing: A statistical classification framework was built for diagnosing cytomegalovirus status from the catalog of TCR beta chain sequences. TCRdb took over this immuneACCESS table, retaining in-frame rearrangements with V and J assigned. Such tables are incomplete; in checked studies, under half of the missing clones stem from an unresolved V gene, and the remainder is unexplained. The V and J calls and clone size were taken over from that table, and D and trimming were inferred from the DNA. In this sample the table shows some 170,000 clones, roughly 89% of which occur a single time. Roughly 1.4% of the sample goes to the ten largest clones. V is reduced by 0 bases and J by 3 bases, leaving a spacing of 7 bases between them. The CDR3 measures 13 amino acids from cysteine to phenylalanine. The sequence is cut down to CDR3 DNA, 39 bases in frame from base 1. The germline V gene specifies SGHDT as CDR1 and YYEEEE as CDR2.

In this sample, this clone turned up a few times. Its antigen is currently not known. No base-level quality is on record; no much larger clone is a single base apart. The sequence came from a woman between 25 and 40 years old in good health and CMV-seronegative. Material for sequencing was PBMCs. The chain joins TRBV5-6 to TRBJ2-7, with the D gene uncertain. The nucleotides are TGTGCCAGCAGCTTGGGTGGCCTCTACGAGCAGTACTTC. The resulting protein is CASSLGGLYEQYF.